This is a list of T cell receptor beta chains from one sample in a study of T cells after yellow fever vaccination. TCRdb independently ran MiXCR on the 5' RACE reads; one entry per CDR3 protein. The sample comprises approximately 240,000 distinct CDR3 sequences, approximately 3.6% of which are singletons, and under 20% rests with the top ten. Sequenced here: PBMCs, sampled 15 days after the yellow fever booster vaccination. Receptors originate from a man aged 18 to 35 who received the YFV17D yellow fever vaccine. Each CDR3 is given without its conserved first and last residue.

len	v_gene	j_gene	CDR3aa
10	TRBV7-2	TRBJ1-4	ASSPDTEKLF
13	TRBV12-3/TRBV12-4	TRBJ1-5	ASSLHRVVNQPQH
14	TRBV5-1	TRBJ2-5	ASSLRRDRVQETQY
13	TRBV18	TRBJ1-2	ASSPGQGDVYGYT
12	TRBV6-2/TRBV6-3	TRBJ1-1	ASSYYRVNTEAF
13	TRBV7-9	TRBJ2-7	ASSLQGTGPYEQY
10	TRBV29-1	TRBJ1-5	SVSDPNQPQH
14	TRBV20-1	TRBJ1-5	SAREAPGGGNQPQH
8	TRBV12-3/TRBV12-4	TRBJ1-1	ASKNTEAF
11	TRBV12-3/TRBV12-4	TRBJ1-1	ASSPQVNTEAF
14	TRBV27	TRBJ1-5	ASSLLSGHSNQPQH
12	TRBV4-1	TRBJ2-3	ASSAPGGPDTQY
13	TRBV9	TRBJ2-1	ASSSTGTPYNEQF
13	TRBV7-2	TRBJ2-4	ASSAQTGFKNIQY
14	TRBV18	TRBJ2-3	ASSPLWDWYSDTQY
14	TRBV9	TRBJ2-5	ASSVGRGLAVETQY
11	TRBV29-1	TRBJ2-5	SWGDRYPETQY
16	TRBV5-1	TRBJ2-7	ASSPLPLLAGVPYEQY
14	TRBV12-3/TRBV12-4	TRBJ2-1	ASSFPRDRARNEQF
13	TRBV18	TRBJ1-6	ASTTGSSYNSPLH
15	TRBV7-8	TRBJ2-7	ASSLALSGGRVYEQY
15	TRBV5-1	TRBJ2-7	ASSLAYFWGPSYEQY
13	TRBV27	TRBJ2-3	ASSLLQGLTDTQY
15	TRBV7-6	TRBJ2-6	ASSLSPLSSGANVLT
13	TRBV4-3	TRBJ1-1	ASSQDLGKGTEAF
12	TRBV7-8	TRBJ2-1	ASRRLAGANEQF
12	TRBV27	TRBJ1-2	ASSLEGVGYGYT
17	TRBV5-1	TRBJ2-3	ASSLAGGGAVIIADTQY
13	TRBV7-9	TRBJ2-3	ASSPTGGGADTQY
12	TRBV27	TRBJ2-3	ASSKRTQRDTQY
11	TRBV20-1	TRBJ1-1	SARDRHLLGAF
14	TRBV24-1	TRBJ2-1	ATRDPGLNTDNEQF
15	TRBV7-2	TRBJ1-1	ASSFTTGTVRNTEAF
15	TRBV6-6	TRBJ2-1	ASSYGRPHTSYNEQF
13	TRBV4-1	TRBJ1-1	ASSQEKGAGTEAF